These 19 T cell receptor beta chains share one sample of origin, sequenced in a study of blood T cell repertoires in COVID-19 (dated by TCRdb to about 2020). Library preparation was by the immunoSEQ multiplex PCR assay. TCRdb limited this immuneACCESS table to in-frame rearrangements with V and J called. A share of clones is missing; checked studies link under half to unresolved V genes, and the rest is unexplained. The sample table shows 130,000 to 150,000 clones, and approximately 89% are seen once. The ten largest clones take up around 1.5% of the sample. The sequenced sample consisted of peripheral blood. Receptors originate from a human donor in a cohort sampled during active COVID-19.

The gene calls are TRBV12-5 and TRBJ2-7; 10 bases agree with TRBD1. Trimming took 5 bases from V and 4 from J; bases not matched to a gene: 11. This CDR3 is built from 16 residues. From germline, CDR1 is LGHNT and CDR2 FRNRAP. The CDR3 DNA reads as TGTGCTAGTGGTCCCACTCCCGGGACAGGGGTGTACGAGCAGTACTTC. Residues: CASGPTPGTGVYEQYF.

The V and J genes are TRBV5-1 and TRBJ1-5; tentative D call: TRBD1 (5 bases). CDR1 and CDR2 (germline): SGHRS, YFSETQ. Trimming removed 0 bases from V and 0 bases from J, with 7 bases in between. The CDR3 sequence is 15 residues long. DNA for the CDR3: TGCGCCAGCAGCTTGGAAGGGGCTAGCAATCAGCCCCAGCATTTT. Its translation: CASSLEGASNQPQHF.

This sequence joins TRBV19 and TRBJ2-7; D is unresolved. CDR3 size: 14 residues. Germline V gene lookup returns CDR1 LNHDA and CDR2 SQIVND (reference sequence). The V end lost 5 bases, the J end lost 2 bases, and 13 bases lay between the germline ends. CDR3 DNA: TGTGCCAGTAGTTCGCACAGAAATCCCTACGAGCAGTACTTC. Its translation is CASSSHRNPYEQYF.

This clone was seen just once. The V gene is TRBV18, the J gene TRBJ1-4; a possible D gene is TRBD1 (5 bases). CDR1 is KGHSH, CDR2 LQKENI, per germline. This CDR3 has 13 amino acids. Trimming took off 8 bases at V and 4 bases at J, with 11 bases between the two ends. CDR3 protein: CASARDSNEKLFF. The CDR3 coding sequence is TGTGCCAGCGCCCGCGACAGTAATGAAAAACTGTTTTTT.

The chain is built from TRBV9 and TRBJ2-5, with 7 positions matching TRBD1. The V and J ends lost 7 bases and 5 bases, in that order; junction bases with no gene match: 2. This CDR3 comprises 11 residues. Germline values: CDR1 SGDLS, CDR2 YYNGEE. The DNA of the CDR3 is TGTGCCAGCGCCAGGGGGGAGACCCAGTACTTC. Residues: CASARGETQYF.

V usage is TRBV29-1 and J usage is TRBJ2-3, with no clear D. The CDR3 runs to 12 residues. Trimming shortened V by 2 bases and J by 5 bases, and 8 bases separated the two germline ends. Germline loops: CDR1 SQVTM, CDR2 ANQGSEA. The CDR3 nucleotides are TGCAGCGTTGAAACTTACAGAGATACGCAGTATTTT. This gives the protein CSVETYRDTQYF.

CDR3 amino acids: CASSRGQGSGNTIYF. CDR3 sequence (DNA): TGTGCCAGCAGCAGAGGACAGGGCTCTGGAAACACCATATATTTT. This chain connects TRBV5-6 to TRBJ1-3; 8 bases are shared with TRBD1. The ends lost 4 bases at V and 0 bases at J; junction bases unmatched: 3. CDR1 is SGHDT and CDR2 is YYEEEE in the germline V gene. CDR3 size: 15 residues.

On this clone itself: Germline is not matched at one junction end, which may reflect a read error. The genes are TRBV7-3 and TRBJ2-2; the match to TRBD1 covers 7 bases. The CDR3 is 15 residues long. Germline-derived CDR1 and CDR2 are SGHTA and FQGTGA. The CDR3: CASSLRGPGTGELFF. DNA for the CDR3: TGTGCCAGCAGTTTAAGGGGGCCTGGCACCGGGGAGCTGTTTTTT.

The table lists this clone with a count of one. The chain couples TRBV27 to TRBJ2-1; TRBD2 agrees at 10 bases. The V gene's germline CDR1 is MNHEY and CDR2 SMNVEV (reference sequence). The trim removed 1 base at V and 4 bases at J, leaving 16 bases unmatched. The CDR3 contains 20 residues. The CDR3 loop is CASSLWEPQGSGGTYNEQFF. The DNA of the CDR3 is TGTGCCAGCAGTTTATGGGAACCCCAGGGTAGCGGGGGGACTTACAATGAGCAGTTCTTC.

This chain uses TRBV7-3 with TRBJ2-1; 10 nucleotides agree with TRBD1. The CDR3 is 15 residues long. The trim removed 5 bases at V and 7 bases at J, leaving 8 bases unmatched. Germline CDR1 SGHTA, CDR2 FQGTGA. CDR3 amino acids: CASSEGTGEWNEQFF. CDR3 DNA sequence: TGTGCCAGCAGCGAGGGGACAGGGGAGTGGAATGAGCAGTTCTTC.

V gene TRBV15 combines with J gene TRBJ2-7, with unresolved D. Per germline, CDR1 LNHNV and CDR2 YYDKDF (reference sequence). Trimming left V 0 bases short and J 1 base short, with 10 bases between. There are 15 residues in the CDR3. The CDR3 DNA follows: TGTGCCACCAGCAGAGATCAACAGAGATCCTACGAGCAGTACTTC. Its protein is CATSRDQQRSYEQYF.

The chain is built from TRBV7-8 and TRBJ2-7, with a possible D match to TRBD1 (6 bases). Looked up from germline, CDR1 is SGHVS and CDR2 is FQNEAQ. Trimming took 5 bases from V and 0 from J, leaving 8 bases between them. The CDR3 has 13 amino acids. CDR3 nucleotide sequence: TGTGCCAGCAGCCCGACAGGCTCCTACGAGCAGTACTTC. This translates into CASSPTGSYEQYF.

The chain employs TRBV9 and TRBJ2-7; D is ambiguous. This CDR3 is 13 amino acids long. V lost 0 bases to trimming and J lost 5 bases, with 9 bases between them. Germline V lookup: CDR1 SGDLS, CDR2 YYNGEE. The CDR3 nucleotides read TGTGCCAGCAGCGTAGGAGCCGTACACGAGCAGTACTTC. Its protein is CASSVGAVHEQYF. The full variable domain, with the rest looked up from reference TRBV9 and TRBJ2-7, is DSGVTQTPKHLITATGQRVTLRCSPRSGDLSVYWYQQSLDQGLQFLIQYYNGEERAKGNILERFSAQQFPDLHSELNLSSLELGDSALYFCASSVGAVHEQYFGPGTRLTVT.

This rearrangement joins TRBV6-1 to TRBJ2-3; tentatively, D is TRBD1 (5 bases). V lost 2 bases, J lost 3 bases, and 15 bases lay in between. The V gene's germline CDR1 is MNHNS and CDR2 SASEGT. The CDR3 consists of 16 residues. This chain's CDR3 is CASSEPQTGWTDTQYF. The DNA for the CDR3 is TGTGCCAGCAGTGAACCTCAAACAGGCTGGACAGATACGCAGTATTTT.

V and J are TRBV7-9 and TRBJ1-2; TRBD1 might be the D (6 bases). The CDR3 spans 13 residues. Germline assignment: CDR1 SEHNR and CDR2 FQNEAQ (reference sequence). The V end lost 8 bases, the J end lost 2 bases, and 12 bases lay between the germline ends. The DNA of the CDR3 is TGTGCCAGCGGGAACAGGGAGAACTATGGCTACACCTTC. It translates to CASGNRENYGYTF.

The CDR3, as DNA: TGCGCCAGCAGCCTAACATTAGCGGGGAATGAGCAGTTCTTC. Translated: CASSLTLAGNEQFF. The chain combines TRBV4-1 with TRBJ2-1; 8 bases match TRBD2. CDR1 and CDR2 (germline): MGHRA, YSYEKL. This CDR3 has 14 amino acids. V dropped 4 bases and J dropped 7; count of bases not matched to a gene: 6.

This chain joins TRBV2 and TRBJ2-1; TRBD2 agrees at 9 bases. In germline, CDR1 is SNHLY, CDR2 FYNNEI. With V trimmed by 6 bases and J by 13 bases, 4 bases remained unmatched. This CDR3 is built from 11 residues. CDR3 nucleotides: TGTGCCAGCAGCGAGCGGGGGGATCAGTTCTTC. Encoded protein: CASSERGDQFF. Full variable domain (remainder filled in from reference TRBV2 and TRBJ2-1): EPEVTQTPSHQVTQMGQEVILRCVPISNHLYFYWYRQILGQKVEFLVSFYNNEISEKSEIFDDQFSVERPDGSNFTLKIRSTKLEDSAMYFCASSERGDQFFGPGTRLTVL.

V gene TRBV30 combines with J gene TRBJ2-4, with D perhaps matching TRBD1 (7 bases). Per germline, CDR1 GTSNPN and CDR2 SVGIG (reference sequence). Trimming stripped 0 bases from V and 6 bases from J, with 12 bases between. This CDR3 is built from 14 residues. CDR3 loop: CAWSVLEGANIQYF. CDR3 DNA: TGTGCCTGGAGTGTACTGGAGGGGGCAAACATTCAGTACTTC.

This clone was detected once. V is TRBV5-1 and J is TRBJ2-5; 8 nucleotides match TRBD2. V lost 5 bases and J lost 1; bases outside the gene matches: 7. CDR1 and CDR2 from the germline V gene are SGHRS and YFSETQ. This CDR3 is built from 15 residues. In nucleotides, the CDR3 is TGCGCCAGCAGAGAGGCTAGCGGGCGCCAAGAGACCCAGTACTTC. Translated, it gives CASREASGRQETQYF.